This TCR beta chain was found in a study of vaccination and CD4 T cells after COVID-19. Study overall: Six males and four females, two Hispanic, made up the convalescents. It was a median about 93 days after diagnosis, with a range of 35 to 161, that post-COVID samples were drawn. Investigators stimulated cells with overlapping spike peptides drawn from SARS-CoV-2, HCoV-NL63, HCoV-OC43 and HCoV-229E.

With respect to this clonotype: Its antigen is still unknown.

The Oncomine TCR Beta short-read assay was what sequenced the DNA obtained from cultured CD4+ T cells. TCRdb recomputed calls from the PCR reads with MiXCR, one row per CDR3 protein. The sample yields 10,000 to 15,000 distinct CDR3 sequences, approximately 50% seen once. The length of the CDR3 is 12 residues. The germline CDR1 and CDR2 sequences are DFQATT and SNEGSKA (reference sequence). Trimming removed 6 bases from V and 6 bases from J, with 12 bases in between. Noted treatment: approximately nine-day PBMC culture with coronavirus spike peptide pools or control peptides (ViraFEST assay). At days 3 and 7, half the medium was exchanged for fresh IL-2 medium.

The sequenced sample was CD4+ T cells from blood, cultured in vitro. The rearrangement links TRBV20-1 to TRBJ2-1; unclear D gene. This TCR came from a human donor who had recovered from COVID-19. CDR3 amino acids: CSARKRSNEQFF. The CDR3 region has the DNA TGCAGTGCAAGGAAGAGAAGCAATGAGCAGTTCTTC.